One T cell receptor beta chain is described in this entry. The data originate from a study of T cells in Graves' hyperthyroidism and ophthalmopathy. RNA transcripts provided the source from which TCR beta CDR3 regions were amplified. The study used the HTBI primer set for a first-round RT-PCR of the TCR CDR3. A single record per CDR3 protein comes from TCRdb applying MiXCR to the multiplex PCR reads. Here the sample spans roughly 740,000 distinct CDR3 sequences, around 15% being singletons. In germline, CDR1 is LNHNV, CDR2 YYDKDF (reference sequence). The J segment lost 0 bases and the V segment lost 5 bases, leaving 9 bases of the junction unmatched. The length of the CDR3 is 16 residues.

This TCR was sampled from a man in his late teens or twenties with Graves' hyperthyroidism. The chain uses TRBV15 and TRBJ1-2; 7 bases fit TRBD1. Specimen: blood. The CDR3 DNA reads as TGTGCCACCAGCGCGGAGACAGGGACCCCTAACTATGGCTACACCTTC. Translating it yields CATSAETGTPNYGYTF.